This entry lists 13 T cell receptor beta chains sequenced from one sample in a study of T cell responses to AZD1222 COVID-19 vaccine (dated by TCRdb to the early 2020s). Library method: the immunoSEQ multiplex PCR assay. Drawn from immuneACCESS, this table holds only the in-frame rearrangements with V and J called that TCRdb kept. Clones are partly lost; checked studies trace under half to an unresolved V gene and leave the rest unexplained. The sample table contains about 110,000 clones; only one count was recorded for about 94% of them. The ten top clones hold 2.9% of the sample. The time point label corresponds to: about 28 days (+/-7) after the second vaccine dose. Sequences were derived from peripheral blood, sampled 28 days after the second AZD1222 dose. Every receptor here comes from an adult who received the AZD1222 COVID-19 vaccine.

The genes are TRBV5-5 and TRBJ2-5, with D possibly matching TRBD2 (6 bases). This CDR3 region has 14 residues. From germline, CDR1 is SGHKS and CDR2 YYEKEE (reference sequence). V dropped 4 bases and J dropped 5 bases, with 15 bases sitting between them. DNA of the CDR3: TGTGCCAGCAGCCAAGGACCCGGAGGGGAGACCCAGTACTTC. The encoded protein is CASSQGPGGETQYF.

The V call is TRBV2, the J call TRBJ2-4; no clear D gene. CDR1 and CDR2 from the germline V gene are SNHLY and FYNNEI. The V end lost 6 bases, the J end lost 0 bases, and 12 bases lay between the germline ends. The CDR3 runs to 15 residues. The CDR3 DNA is TGTGCCAGCAGACAGTCGAGGCTAGCCAAAAACATTCAGTACTTC. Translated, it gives CASRQSRLAKNIQYF.

CDR3 loop: CASSKTTQGRVTNEQFF. CDR3 nucleotides: TGTGCCAGTAGTAAAACAACACAGGGACGGGTTACCAATGAGCAGTTCTTC. The gene calls are TRBV19 and TRBJ2-1, with TRBD1 as a possible D gene (6 bases). The CDR3 loop spans 17 amino acids. The V gene lost 4 bases and the J gene lost 6 bases, with 22 bases spanning the gap. Looked up from germline, CDR1 is LNHDA and CDR2 is SQIVND (reference sequence).

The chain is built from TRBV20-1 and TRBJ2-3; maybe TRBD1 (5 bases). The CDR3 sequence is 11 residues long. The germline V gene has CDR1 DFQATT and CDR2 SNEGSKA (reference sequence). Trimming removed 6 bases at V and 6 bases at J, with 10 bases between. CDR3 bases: TGCAGTGCCAGGGTGGGGGATACGCAGTATTTT. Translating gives CSARVGDTQYF.

Written as DNA, the CDR3 is TGTGCCAGCAGCCAGGGGGCGAATTCACCCCTCCACTTT. Encoded protein: CASSQGANSPLHF. The rearrangement joins TRBV14 to TRBJ1-6; D possibly corresponds to TRBD1 (6 bases). V dropped 3 bases and J dropped 7 bases, with 7 bases sitting between them. Germline loops: CDR1 SGHDN, CDR2 FVKESK. The CDR3 extends over 13 amino acids.

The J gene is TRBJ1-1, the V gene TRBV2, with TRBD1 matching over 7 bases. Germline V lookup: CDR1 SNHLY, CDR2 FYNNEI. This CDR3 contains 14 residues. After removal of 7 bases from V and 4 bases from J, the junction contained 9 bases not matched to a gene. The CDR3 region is CASKRGQGGTEAFF. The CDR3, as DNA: TGTGCCAGCAAAAGGGGGCAGGGAGGCACTGAAGCTTTCTTT.

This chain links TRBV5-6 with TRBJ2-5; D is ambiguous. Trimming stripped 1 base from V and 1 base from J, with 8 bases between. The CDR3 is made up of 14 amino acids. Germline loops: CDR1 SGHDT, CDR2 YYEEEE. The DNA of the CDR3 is TGTGCCAGCAGCTTGTTGGGATTCCAAGAGACCCAGTACTTC. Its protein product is CASSLLGFQETQYF.

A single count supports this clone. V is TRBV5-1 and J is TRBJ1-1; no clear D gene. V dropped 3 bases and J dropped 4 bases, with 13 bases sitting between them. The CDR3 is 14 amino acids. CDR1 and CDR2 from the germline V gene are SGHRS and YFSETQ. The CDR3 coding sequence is TGCGCCAGCAGCTCACTTACAGAGCTCACTGAAGCTTTCTTT. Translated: CASSSLTELTEAFF.

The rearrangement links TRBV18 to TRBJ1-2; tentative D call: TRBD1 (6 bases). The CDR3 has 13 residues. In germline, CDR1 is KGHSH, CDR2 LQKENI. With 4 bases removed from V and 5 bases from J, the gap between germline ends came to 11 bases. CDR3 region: CASSLRQAYGYTF. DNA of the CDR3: TGTGCCAGCTCACTTCGACAGGCATATGGCTACACCTTC.

The CDR3, as DNA: TGCAGCGTTGAAGATGACTGGGGGGAGGCTAATGAAAAACTGTTTTTT. This translates into CSVEDDWGEANEKLFF. The J gene is TRBJ1-4, the V gene TRBV29-1; a possible D gene is TRBD1 (5 bases). The ends were cut back, 0 bases at V and 3 bases at J, with 14 bases in the middle. CDR1 SQVTM and CDR2 ANQGSEA come from the germline V gene. This CDR3 is built from 16 residues.

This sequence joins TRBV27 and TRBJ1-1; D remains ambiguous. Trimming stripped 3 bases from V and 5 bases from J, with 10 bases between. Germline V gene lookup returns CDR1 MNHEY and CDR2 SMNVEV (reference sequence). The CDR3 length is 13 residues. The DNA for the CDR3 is TGTGCCAGCAGTTTTCGGGGTCGGACTGAAGCTTTCTTT. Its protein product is CASSFRGRTEAFF.

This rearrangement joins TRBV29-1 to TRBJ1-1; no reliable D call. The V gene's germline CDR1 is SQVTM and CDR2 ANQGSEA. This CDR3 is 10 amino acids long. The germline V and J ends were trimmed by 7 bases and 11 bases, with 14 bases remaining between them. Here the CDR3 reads CSAVDSGAFF. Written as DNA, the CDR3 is TGCAGCGCTGTAGATTCGGGGGCTTTCTTT.

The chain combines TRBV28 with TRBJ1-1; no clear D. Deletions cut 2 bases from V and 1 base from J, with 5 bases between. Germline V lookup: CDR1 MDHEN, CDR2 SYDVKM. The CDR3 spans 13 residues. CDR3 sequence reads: CASSLRANTEAFF. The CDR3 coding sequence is TGTGCCAGCAGTTTAAGGGCGAACACTGAAGCTTTCTTT.